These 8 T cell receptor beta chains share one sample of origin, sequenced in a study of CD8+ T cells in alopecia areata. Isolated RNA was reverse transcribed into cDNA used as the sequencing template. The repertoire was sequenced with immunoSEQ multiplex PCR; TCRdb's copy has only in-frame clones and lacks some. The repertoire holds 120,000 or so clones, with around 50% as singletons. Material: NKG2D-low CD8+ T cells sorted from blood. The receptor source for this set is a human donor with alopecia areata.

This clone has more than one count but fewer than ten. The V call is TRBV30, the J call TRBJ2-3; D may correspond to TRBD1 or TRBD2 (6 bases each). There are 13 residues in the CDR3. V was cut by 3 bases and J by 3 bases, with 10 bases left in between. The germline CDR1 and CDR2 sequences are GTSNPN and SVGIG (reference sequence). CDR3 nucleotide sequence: TGTGCCTGGAGGGGGGGCAATACAGATACGCAGTATTTT. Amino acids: CAWRGGNTDTQYF.

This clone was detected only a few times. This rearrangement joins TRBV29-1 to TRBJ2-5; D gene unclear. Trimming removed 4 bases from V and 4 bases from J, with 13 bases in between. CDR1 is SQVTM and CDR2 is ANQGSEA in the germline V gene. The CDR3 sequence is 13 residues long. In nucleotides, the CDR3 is TGCAGCGTTGTCCTTCCCCAGGCAGAGACCCAGTACTTC. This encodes CSVVLPQAETQYF.

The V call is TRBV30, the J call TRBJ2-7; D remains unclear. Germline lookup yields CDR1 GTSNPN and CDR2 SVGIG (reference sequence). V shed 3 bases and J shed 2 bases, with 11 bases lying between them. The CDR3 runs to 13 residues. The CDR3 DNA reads TGTGCCTGGAGACTGGGCCGTGCCTACGAGCAGTACTTC. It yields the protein CAWRLGRAYEQYF.

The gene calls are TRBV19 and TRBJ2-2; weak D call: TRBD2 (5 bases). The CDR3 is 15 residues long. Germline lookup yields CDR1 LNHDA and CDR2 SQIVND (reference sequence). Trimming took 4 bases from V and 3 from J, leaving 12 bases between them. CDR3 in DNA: TGTGCCAGTAGTAAGGAGGAGGACGACACCGGGGAGCTGTTTTTT. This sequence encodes CASSKEEDDTGELFF.

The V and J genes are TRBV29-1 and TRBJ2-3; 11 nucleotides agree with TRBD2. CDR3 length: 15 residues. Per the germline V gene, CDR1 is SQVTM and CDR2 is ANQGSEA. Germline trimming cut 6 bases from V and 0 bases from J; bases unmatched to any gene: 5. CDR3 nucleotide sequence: TGCAGCGTCGTACTAGCGGGAGTTAGCACAGATACGCAGTATTTT. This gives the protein CSVVLAGVSTDTQYF.

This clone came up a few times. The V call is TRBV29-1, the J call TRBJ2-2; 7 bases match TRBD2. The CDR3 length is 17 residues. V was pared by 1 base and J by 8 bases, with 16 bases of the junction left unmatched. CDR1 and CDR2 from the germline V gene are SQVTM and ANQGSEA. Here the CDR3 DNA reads TGCAGCGTTGAAGGGGGAGCGGGACGGGGAGGTCTTGGGGAGCTGTTTTTT. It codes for CSVEGGAGRGGLGELFF.

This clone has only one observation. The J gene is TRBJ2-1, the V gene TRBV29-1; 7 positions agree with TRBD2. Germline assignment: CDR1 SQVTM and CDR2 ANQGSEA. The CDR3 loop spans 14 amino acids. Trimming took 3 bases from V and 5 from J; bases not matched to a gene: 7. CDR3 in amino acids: CSVEWEGGDNEQFF. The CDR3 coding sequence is TGCAGCGTTGAGTGGGAGGGCGGGGACAATGAGCAGTTCTTC.

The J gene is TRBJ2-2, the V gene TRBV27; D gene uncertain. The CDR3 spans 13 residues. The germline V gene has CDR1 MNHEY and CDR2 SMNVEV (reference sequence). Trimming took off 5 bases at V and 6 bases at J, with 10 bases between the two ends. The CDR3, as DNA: TGTGCCAGCAGTCCCAGTCTCTCCGGGGAGCTGTTTTTT. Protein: CASSPSLSGELFF.